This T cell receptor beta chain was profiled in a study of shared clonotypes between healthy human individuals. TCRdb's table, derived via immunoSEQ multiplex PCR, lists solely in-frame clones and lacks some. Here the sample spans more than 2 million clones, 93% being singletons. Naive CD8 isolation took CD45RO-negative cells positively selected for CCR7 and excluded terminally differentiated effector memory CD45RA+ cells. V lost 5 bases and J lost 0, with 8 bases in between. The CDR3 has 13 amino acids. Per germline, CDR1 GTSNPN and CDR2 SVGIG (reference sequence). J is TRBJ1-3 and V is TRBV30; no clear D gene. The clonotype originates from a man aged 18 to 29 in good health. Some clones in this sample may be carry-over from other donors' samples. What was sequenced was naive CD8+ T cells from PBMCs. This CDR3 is CAWVQSSGNTIYF. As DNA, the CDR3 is TGTGCCTGGGTTCAGTCCTCTGGAAACACCATATATTTT.